A selection of T cell receptor beta chains follows, all from one sample in a study of blood T cell repertoires in COVID-19. Produced via immunoSEQ multiplex PCR; TCRdb's table is partial and in-frame only. The top ten clones hold 1.9% of a sample with approximately 150,000 clones, roughly three quarters of them seen once. The sample was peripheral blood. These receptors were obtained from a woman aged 55-70 years with acute or convalescent COVID-19. The conserved cysteine and the conserved F or W are not part of the CDR3 here.

ASSLGARVTGELF | TRBJ2-2 | 13 | TRBV28
ASSRDPGGIQY | TRBJ2-4 | 11 | TRBV5-5
ASSLGREVRYEQY | TRBJ2-7 | 13 | TRBV5-4
ASSADPTPGYEQY | TRBJ2-7 | 13 | TRBV27
SASVGRDRGRNQPQH | TRBJ1-5 | 15 | TRBV20-1
ASSYGGLTGEQF | TRBJ2-1 | 12 | TRBV6-5
ASSSPTGLGQPQH | TRBJ1-5 | 13 | TRBV5-8
ASSARGNTEAF | TRBJ1-1 | 11 | TRBV9
ASSLDGRKETQY | TRBJ2-5 | 12 | TRBV5-6
ASSLERSSGPLQY | TRBJ2-7 | 13 | TRBV7-9
ASSLLVSNEQF | TRBJ2-1 | 11 | TRBV11-3
ASSQRQGLTTEAF | TRBJ1-1 | 13 | TRBV4-1
ASSLGTGSGEQY | TRBJ2-7 | 12 | TRBV7-7
ASTPGGSNQPQH | TRBJ1-5 | 12 | TRBV19
ASSRGGLLEQY | TRBJ2-7 | 11 | TRBV6-6
ASSSVRGSQETQY | TRBJ2-5 | 13 | TRBV11-2
ASSLGGNSNQPQH | TRBJ1-5 | 13 | TRBV28
ATSRAGRAKDTQY | TRBJ2-3 | 13 | TRBV15
ASSPFPGDYEQY | TRBJ2-7 | 12 | TRBV28
ASSLSGLSVGEQF | TRBJ2-1 | 13 | TRBV5-1
ASSLAEGTEAF | TRBJ1-1 | 11 | TRBV5-5
ASSQELAGAYTGELF | TRBJ2-2 | 15 | TRBV14
ASSFPGEEAF | TRBJ1-1 | 10 | TRBV5-6
ASSPSTDTQY | TRBJ2-3 | 10 | TRBV19
AWRRTGYANTGELF | TRBJ2-2 | 14 | TRBV30
ASGHYRGAADTQY | TRBJ2-3 | 13 | TRBV12-5
ASSMGHGDAKNIQY | TRBJ2-4 | 14 | TRBV19
ASSVDLAGGQYNEQF | TRBJ2-1 | 15 | TRBV9
ASSPIGTGDQPQH | TRBJ1-5 | 13 | TRBV18
ASSLDAGLAGNEQF | TRBJ2-1 | 14 | TRBV5-1
ASSPPRLALNEQF | TRBJ2-1 | 13 | TRBV18
ASSRPGNTEAF | TRBJ1-1 | 11 | TRBV6-5
ASSYDRETEAF | TRBJ1-1 | 11 | TRBV7-9
ASSPQSRVGTGELF | TRBJ2-2 | 14 | TRBV18
ASGTNYGYT | TRBJ1-2 | 9 | TRBV27
ACLAGYPYNEQF | TRBJ2-1 | 12 | TRBV30